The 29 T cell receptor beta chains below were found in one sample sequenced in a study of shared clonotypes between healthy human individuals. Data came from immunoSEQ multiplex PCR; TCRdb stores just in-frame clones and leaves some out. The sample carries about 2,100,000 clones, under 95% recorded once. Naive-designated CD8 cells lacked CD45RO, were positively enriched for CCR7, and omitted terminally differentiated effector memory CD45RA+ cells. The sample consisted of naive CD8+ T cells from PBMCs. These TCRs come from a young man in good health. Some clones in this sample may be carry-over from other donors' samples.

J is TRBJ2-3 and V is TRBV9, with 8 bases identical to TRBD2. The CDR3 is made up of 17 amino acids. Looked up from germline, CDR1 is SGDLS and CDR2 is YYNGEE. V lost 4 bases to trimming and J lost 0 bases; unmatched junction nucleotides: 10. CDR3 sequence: CASSPGSGLASTDTQYF. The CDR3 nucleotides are TGTGCCAGCAGCCCCGGGAGCGGACTAGCTAGCACAGATACGCAGTATTTT.

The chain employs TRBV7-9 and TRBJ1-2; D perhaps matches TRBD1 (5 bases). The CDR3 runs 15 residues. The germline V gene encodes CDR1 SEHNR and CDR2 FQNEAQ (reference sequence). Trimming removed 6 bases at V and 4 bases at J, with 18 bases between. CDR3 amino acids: CASRQTGERGYGYTF. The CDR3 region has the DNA TGTGCCAGCAGGCAGACGGGGGAGAGGGGCTATGGCTACACCTTC.

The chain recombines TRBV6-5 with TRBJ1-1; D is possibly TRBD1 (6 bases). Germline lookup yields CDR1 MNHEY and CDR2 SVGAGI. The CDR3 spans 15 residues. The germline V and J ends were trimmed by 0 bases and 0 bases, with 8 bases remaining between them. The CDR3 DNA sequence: TGTGCCAGCAGTTACTCCTACAGGGTGAACACTGAAGCTTTCTTT. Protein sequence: CASSYSYRVNTEAFF.

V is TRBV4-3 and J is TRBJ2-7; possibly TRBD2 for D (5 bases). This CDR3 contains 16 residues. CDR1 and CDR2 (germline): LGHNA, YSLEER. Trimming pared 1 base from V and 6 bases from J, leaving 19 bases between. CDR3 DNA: TGCGCCAGCAGCCAAGTTCGCGGGTCCGGGCTGTCCGAGCAGTACTTC. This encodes CASSQVRGSGLSEQYF.

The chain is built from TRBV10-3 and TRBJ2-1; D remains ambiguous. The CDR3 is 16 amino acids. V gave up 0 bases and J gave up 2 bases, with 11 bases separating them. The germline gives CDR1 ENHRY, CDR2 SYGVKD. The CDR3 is CAISESRTSPYNEQFF. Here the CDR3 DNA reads TGTGCCATCAGTGAGTCACGCACATCGCCCTACAATGAGCAGTTCTTC.

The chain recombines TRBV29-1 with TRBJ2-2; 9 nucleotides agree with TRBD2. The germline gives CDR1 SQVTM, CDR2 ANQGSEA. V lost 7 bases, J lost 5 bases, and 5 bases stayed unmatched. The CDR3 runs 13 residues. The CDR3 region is CSGSGRRTGELFF. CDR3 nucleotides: TGCAGCGGGAGCGGGAGGCGGACCGGGGAGCTGTTTTTT.

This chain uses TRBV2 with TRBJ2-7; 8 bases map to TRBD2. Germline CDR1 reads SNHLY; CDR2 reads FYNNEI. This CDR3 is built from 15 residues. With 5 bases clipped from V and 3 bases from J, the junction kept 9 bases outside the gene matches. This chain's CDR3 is CASSSIPGLVYEQYF. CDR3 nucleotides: TGTGCCAGCAGTTCGATCCCGGGACTAGTCTACGAGCAGTACTTC.

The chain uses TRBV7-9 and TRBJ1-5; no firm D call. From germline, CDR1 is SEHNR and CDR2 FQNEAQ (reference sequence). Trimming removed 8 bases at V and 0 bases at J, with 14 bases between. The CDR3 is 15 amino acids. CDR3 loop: CASGVGVNSNQPQHF. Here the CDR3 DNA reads TGTGCCAGCGGGGTGGGAGTTAATAGCAATCAGCCCCAGCATTTT.

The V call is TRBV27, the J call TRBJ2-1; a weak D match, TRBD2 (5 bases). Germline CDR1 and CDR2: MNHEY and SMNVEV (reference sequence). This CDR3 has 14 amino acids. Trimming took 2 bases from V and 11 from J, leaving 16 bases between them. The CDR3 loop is CASSLGDWTAKQFF. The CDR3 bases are TGTGCCAGCAGTTTAGGTGATTGGACTGCGAAGCAGTTCTTC.

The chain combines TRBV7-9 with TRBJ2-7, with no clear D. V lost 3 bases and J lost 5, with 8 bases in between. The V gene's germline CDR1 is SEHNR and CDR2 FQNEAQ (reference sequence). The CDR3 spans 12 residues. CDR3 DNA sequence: TGTGCCAGCAGCTTTTCCGTCCACGAGCAGTACTTC. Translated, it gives CASSFSVHEQYF. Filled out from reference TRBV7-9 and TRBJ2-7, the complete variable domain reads DTGVSQNPRHKITKRGQNVTFRCDPISEHNRLYWYRQTLGQGPEFLTYFQNEAQLEKSRLLSDRFSAERPKGSFSTLEIQRTEQGDSAMYLCASSFSVHEQYFGPGTRLTVT.

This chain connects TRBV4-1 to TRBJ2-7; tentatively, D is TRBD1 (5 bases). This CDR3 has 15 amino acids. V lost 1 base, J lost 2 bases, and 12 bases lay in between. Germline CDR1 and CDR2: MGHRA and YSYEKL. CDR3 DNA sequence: TGCGCCAGCAGCCAAGTTTCCGGCAGGGCCTACGAGCAGTACTTC. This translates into CASSQVSGRAYEQYF.

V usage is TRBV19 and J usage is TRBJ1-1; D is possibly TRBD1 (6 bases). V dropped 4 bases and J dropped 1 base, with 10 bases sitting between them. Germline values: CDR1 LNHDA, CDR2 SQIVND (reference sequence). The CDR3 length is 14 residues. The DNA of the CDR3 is TGTGCCAGTAGTAAGGGGGAAGGGAACACTGAAGCTTTCTTT. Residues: CASSKGEGNTEAFF.

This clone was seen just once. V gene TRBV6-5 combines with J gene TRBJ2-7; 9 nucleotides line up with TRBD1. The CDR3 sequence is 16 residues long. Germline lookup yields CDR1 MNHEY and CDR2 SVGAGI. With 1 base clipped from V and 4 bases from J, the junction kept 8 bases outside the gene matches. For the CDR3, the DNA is TGTGCCAGCAGTTACTTTGGGACAGGGAGAAGATACGAGCAGTACTTC. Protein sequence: CASSYFGTGRRYEQYF.

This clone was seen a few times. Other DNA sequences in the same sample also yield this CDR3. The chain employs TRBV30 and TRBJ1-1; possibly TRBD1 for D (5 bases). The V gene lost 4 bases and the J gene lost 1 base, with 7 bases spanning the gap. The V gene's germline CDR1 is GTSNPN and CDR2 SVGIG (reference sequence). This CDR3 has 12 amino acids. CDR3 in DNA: TGTGCCTGGACGCAGGGGAACACTGAAGCTTTCTTT. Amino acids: CAWTQGNTEAFF.

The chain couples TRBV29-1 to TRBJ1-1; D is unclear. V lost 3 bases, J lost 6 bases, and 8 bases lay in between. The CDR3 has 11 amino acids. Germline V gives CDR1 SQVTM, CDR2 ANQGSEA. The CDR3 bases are TGCAGCGTTGATGTGGGTCCTGAAGCTTTCTTT. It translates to CSVDVGPEAFF. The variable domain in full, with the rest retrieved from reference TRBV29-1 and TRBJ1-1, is SAVISQKPSRDICQRGTSLTIQCQVDSQVTMMFWYRQQPGQSLTLIATANQGSEATYESGFVIDKFPISRPNLTFSTLTVSNMSPEDSSIYLCSVDVGPEAFFGQGTRLTVV.

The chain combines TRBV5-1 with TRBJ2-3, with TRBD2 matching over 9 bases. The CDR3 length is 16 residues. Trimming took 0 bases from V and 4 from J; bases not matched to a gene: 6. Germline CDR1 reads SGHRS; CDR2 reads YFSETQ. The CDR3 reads CASSLVAGGYSDTQYF. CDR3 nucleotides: TGCGCCAGCAGCTTGGTTGCGGGAGGGTATTCAGATACGCAGTATTTT.

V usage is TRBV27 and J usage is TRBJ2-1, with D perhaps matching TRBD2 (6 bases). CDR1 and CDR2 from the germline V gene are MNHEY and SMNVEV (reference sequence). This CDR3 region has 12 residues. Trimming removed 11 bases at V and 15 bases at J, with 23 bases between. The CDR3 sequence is CALKVWRAYPFF. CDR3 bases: TGTGCCCTTAAAGTATGGAGGGCCTATCCGTTCTTC.

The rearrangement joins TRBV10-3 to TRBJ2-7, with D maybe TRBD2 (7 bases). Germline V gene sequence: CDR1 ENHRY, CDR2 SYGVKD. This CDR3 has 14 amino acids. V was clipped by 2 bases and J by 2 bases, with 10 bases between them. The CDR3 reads CAISEPGGPYEQYF. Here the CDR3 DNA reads TGTGCCATCAGTGAGCCCGGGGGGCCCTACGAGCAGTACTTC.

The CDR3: CASSIRRYEQFF. The CDR3 DNA sequence: TGTGCCAGCAGCATTAGGAGGTATGAGCAGTTCTTC. The chain employs TRBV7-9 and TRBJ2-1; D may be TRBD2 (5 bases). Germline V CDR1 and CDR2: SEHNR, FQNEAQ (reference sequence). This CDR3 region has 12 residues. Trimming removed 5 bases from V and 8 bases from J, with 10 bases in between.

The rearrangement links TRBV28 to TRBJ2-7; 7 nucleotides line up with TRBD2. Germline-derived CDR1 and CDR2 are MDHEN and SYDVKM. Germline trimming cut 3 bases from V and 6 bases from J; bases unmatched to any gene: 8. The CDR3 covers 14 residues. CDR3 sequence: CASSFGLAEGEQYF. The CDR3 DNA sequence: TGTGCCAGCAGTTTCGGGCTAGCGGAGGGCGAGCAGTACTTC. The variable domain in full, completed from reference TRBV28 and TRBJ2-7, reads DVKVTQSSRYLVKRTGEKVFLECVQDMDHENMFWYRQDPGLGLRLIYFSYDVKMKEKGDIPEGYSVSREKKERFSLILESASTNQTSMYLCASSFGLAEGEQYFGPGTRLTVT.

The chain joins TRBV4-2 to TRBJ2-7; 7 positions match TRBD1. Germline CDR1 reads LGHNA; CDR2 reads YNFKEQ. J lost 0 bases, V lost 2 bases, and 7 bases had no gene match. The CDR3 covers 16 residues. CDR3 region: CASSQPGTDRSYEQYF. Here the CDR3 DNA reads TGTGCCAGCAGCCAACCCGGGACAGATCGCTCCTACGAGCAGTACTTC.

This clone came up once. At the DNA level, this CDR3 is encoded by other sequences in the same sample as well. CDR3 protein: CASSFGGLSGNTIYF. The CDR3 DNA sequence: TGTGCCAGCAGCTTCGGGGGACTCTCTGGAAACACCATATATTTT. This rearrangement joins TRBV7-9 to TRBJ1-3, with D tentatively TRBD1 (5 bases). Trimming left V 3 bases short and J 0 bases short, with 9 bases between. Germline V gene sequence: CDR1 SEHNR, CDR2 FQNEAQ (reference sequence). CDR3 length equals 15 residues.

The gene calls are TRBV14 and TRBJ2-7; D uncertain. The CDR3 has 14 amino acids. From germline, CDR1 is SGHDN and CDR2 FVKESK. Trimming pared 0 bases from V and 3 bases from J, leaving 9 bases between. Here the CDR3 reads CASSQDSGSYEQYF. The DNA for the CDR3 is TGTGCCAGCAGCCAAGATTCCGGCAGCTACGAGCAGTACTTC.

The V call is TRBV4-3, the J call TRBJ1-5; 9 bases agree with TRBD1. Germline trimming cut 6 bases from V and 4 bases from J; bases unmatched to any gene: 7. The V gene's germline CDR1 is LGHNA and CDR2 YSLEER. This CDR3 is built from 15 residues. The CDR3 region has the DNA TGCGCCAGCAGTCCCGGGACAGGGATAAATCAGCCCCAGCATTTT. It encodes CASSPGTGINQPQHF.

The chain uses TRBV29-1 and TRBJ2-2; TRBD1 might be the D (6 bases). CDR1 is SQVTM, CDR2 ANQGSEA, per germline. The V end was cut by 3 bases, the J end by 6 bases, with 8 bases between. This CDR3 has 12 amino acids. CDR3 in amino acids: CSVEQGSGELFF. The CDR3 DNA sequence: TGCAGCGTTGAGCAGGGGTCCGGGGAGCTGTTTTTT.

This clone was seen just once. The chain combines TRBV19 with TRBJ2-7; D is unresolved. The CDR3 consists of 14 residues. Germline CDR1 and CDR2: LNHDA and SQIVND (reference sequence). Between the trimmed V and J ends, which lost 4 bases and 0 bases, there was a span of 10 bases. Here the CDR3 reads CASSKGRTSYEQYF. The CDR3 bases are TGTGCCAGTAGTAAGGGCAGGACCTCCTACGAGCAGTACTTC.

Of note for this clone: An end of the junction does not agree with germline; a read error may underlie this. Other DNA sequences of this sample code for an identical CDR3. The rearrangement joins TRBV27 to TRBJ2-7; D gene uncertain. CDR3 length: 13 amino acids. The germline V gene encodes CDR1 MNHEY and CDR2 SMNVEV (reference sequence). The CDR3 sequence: CASSLYGPYEQYF. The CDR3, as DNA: TGCGCCAGCAGTTTATACGGTCCCTACGAGCAGTACTTC.

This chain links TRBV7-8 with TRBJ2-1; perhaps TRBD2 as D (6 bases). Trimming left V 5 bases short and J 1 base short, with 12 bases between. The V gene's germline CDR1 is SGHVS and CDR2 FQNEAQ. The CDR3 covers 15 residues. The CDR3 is CASSPPRGSYNEQFF. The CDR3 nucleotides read TGTGCCAGCAGCCCGCCACGGGGGTCCTACAATGAGCAGTTCTTC.

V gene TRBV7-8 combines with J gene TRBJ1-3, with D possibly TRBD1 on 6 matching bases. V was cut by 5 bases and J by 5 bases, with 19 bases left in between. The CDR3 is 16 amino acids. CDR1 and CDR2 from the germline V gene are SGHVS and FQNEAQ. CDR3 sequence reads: CASSPEGESLRNTIYF. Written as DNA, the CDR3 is TGTGCCAGCAGCCCCGAGGGGGAGTCCCTCCGAAACACCATATATTTT.